This TCR beta chain comes out of a study of T cells after yellow fever vaccination. The study's findings and limits: Most clones from primary vaccination were detected again post-booster (roughly 96% CD4, around 88% CD8). A small proportion of clonotypes was detected in both the CD4 and CD8 compartments.

This clonotype was counted a few times. The target antigen is unknown. A process of 5'RACE template switching, which added a universal primer site and UMIs, was used to make TCR cDNA. TCRdb ran MiXCR on the 5' RACE reads and lists one entry per CDR3 protein. The sample has approximately 350,000 distinct CDR3 sequences; around 10% are singletons. Sequenced here: PBMCs, sampled on the day of the first yellow fever vaccination. The sequence derives from a man younger than 30 who received the YFV17D yellow fever vaccine.

CDR3 protein: CASSLTWGGGTEAFF. The CDR3 region has the DNA TGCGCCAGCAGCTTGACCTGGGGGGGAGGTACTGAAGCTTTCTTT. The chain uses TRBV5-1 and TRBJ1-1, with a tentative D call TRBD1 (5 bases). The germline V and J ends were trimmed by 1 base and 5 bases, with 15 bases remaining between them. The CDR3 length is 15 residues. From germline, CDR1 is SGHRS and CDR2 YFSETQ.